The clone carrying this T cell receptor beta chain was recorded a few times. The antigen is undetermined. The entry originates in a study of T-cell memory formation after mild COVID-19. Looking at the study overall: Most TCR clusters belonged to a single donor.

V lost 1 base, J lost 6 bases, and 14 bases lay in between. Germline assignment: CDR1 LGHNA and CDR2 YNFKEQ. The CDR3 contains 15 residues. Constant-segment primers were used for 5'RACE, and the resulting TCR alpha and TCR beta cDNA libraries carried sample barcodes and UMIs. TCRdb ran MiXCR on the 5' RACE reads and lists one entry per CDR3 protein. The table includes a few hundred thousand distinct CDR3 sequences, about 20% detected once. Study-wide results and limits: Clones contracting over day 15 to 85 were CD4/CD8 balanced, with later expanders leaning CD4+. The main location of contracting CD4+ clones was CM and EM, and that of contracting CD8+ clones was EMRA.

The source is a man between 18 and 29 years old who had mild COVID-19 (a few samples of this study predate the infection). Cell type and time point are not known. Material: PBMCs or a T cell subset sorted from them (not recorded which). The V and J genes are TRBV4-2 and TRBJ2-3; D is perhaps TRBD2 (6 bases). CDR3 in amino acids: CASSQAQTRSDTQYF. The DNA for the CDR3 is TGTGCCAGCAGCCAAGCCCAGACTAGATCGGATACGCAGTATTTT.